These 15 T cell receptor beta chains were all obtained from the same sample, sequenced in a study of OX40 agonist ivuxolimab in advanced cancers. Only in-frame clones appear in the TCRdb table, and some are missing; sequencing was by immunoSEQ multiplex PCR. The sample contains about 74,000 clones, around 80% of which appear only once. The sample in question was CD4+ or CD8+ T cells sorted from blood, obtained in a trial of the OX40 agonist ivuxolimab. These receptors originate from an adult with an advanced solid tumor such as melanoma, head and neck, liver or kidney cancer.

V and J are TRBV11-2 and TRBJ2-7, with TRBD2 matching 8 bases. The CDR3 has 14 amino acids. Looked up from germline, CDR1 is SGHAT and CDR2 is FQNNGV. Trimming removed 5 bases from V and 3 bases from J; junction bases left unmatched: 6. The CDR3 DNA reads TGTGCCAGCAGCGGGGGACTAGGGTTCTACGAGCAGTACTTC. It is translated as CASSGGLGFYEQYF.

The CDR3 reads CASSFNYYEQYF. In nucleotides, the CDR3 is TGTGCCAGCAGCTTCAACTACTACGAGCAGTACTTC. V gene TRBV5-4 combines with J gene TRBJ2-5; no clear D gene. Judging by the DNA end, TRBJ2-7 fits better; the J call may be wrong. This CDR3 region has 12 residues. Per germline, CDR1 SGHNT and CDR2 YYREEE (reference sequence).

J is TRBJ2-2 and V is TRBV5-1, with 10 bases that match TRBD2. V lost 4 bases to trimming and J lost 7 bases; unmatched junction nucleotides: 10. CDR3 length equals 16 residues. Germline lookup yields CDR1 SGHRS and CDR2 YFSETQ. The CDR3 sequence: CASSPGALAGIGELFF. The CDR3 bases are TGCGCCAGCAGCCCTGGGGCACTAGCGGGGATCGGGGAGCTGTTTTTT.

This clone has only a few counts. V usage is TRBV28 and J usage is TRBJ2-5; D possibly corresponds to TRBD2 (6 bases). This CDR3 is built from 15 residues. V lost 8 bases and J 5 bases, leaving 21 bases between the germline ends. The germline V gene encodes CDR1 MDHEN and CDR2 SYDVKM. The CDR3 DNA reads TGTGCCAGCCTGGGGCCTGGGACTTCACGCGAGACCCAGTACTTC. Residues: CASLGPGTSRETQYF.

This clone was observed a few times. The CDR3 DNA is TGTGCCAGCAGCTCGAACGGGGAGAGTGGCTACACCTTC. Translated, it gives CASSSNGESGYTF. The chain links TRBV6-1 to TRBJ1-2; no clear D gene. Germline V gene lookup returns CDR1 MNHNS and CDR2 SASEGT. This CDR3 has 13 residues. The V gene lost 6 bases and the J gene lost 7 bases, with 15 bases spanning the gap.

V and J are TRBV19 and TRBJ2-2; unclear D gene. CDR3 length: 13 amino acids. Trimming stripped 5 bases from V and 5 bases from J, with 9 bases between. Germline values: CDR1 LNHDA, CDR2 SQIVND (reference sequence). The CDR3 nucleotides read TGTGCCAGTAGTTTGGGGTGGACCGGGGAGCTGTTTTTT. It encodes CASSLGWTGELFF.

This chain connects TRBV7-9 to TRBJ2-4, with D perhaps matching TRBD1 (6 bases). The CDR3 is 13 amino acids. Germline V CDR1 and CDR2: SEHNR, FQNEAQ (reference sequence). Between the trimmed V and J ends, which lost 0 bases and 11 bases, there was a span of 11 bases. CDR3 sequence reads: CASSLADSSLQYF. The DNA of the CDR3 is TGTGCCAGCAGCTTAGCGGACAGCTCCCTTCAGTACTTC.

This sequence joins TRBV2 and TRBJ2-2; D gene ambiguous. V was cut by 6 bases and J by 7 bases, with 9 bases left in between. Germline lookup yields CDR1 SNHLY and CDR2 FYNNEI. CDR3 length equals 12 residues. The CDR3 DNA reads TGTGCCAGCAGGGCGGACCTCGGGGAGCTGTTTTTT. It translates to CASRADLGELFF.

V is TRBV10-2 and J is TRBJ2-7, with 8 bases lining up with TRBD2. The CDR3 contains 15 residues. Germline V CDR1 and CDR2: WSHSY, SAAADI. The junction had 4 bases not matched to a gene; V was cut back by 3 bases and J by 0 bases. DNA of the CDR3: TGCGCCAGCAGTGAATCTAGCGGGCTCTCCTACGAGCAGTACTTC. Encoded protein: CASSESSGLSYEQYF.

V usage is TRBV2 and J usage is TRBJ1-5; D is undetermined. From germline, CDR1 is SNHLY and CDR2 FYNNEI. CDR3 length equals 15 residues. V was cut by 5 bases and J by 5 bases, with 16 bases left in between. Written as DNA, the CDR3 is TGTGCCAGCAGTCTACAGAGCCCCCGGGATCAGCCCCAGCATTTT. Translated: CASSLQSPRDQPQHF.

This clone has a handful of counts. The V gene is TRBV4-2, the J gene TRBJ2-5, with TRBD1 identical over 10 bases. This CDR3 spans 18 amino acids. V was clipped by 1 base and J by 2 bases; unmatched bases: 10. Germline loops: CDR1 LGHNA, CDR2 YNFKEQ. CDR3 residues: CASSQGQGAPGFQETQYF. Here the CDR3 DNA reads TGTGCCAGCAGCCAAGGACAGGGGGCGCCGGGCTTTCAAGAGACCCAGTACTTC.

This clone was detected many times. V usage is TRBV7-3 and J usage is TRBJ1-1; D gene unclear. The CDR3 has 13 amino acids. V was shortened by 8 bases and J by 5 bases, with 15 bases between the two germline ends. Germline V gives CDR1 SGHTA, CDR2 FQGTGA. CDR3: CASSEGGGTEAFF. DNA for the CDR3: TGTGCCAGCTCGGAGGGAGGAGGTACTGAAGCTTTCTTT.

This rearrangement joins TRBV9 to TRBJ2-5; TRBD2 aligns across 8 bases. The CDR3 has 15 amino acids. Germline CDR1 is SGDLS and CDR2 is YYNGEE. After removal of 4 bases from V and 2 bases from J, the junction contained 7 bases not matched to a gene. The CDR3 coding sequence is TGTGCCAGCAGCCCCCGGACTAGCAGACAAGAGACCCAGTACTTC. Residues: CASSPRTSRQETQYF.

The sample holds one count of this clone. For the CDR3, the DNA is TGTGCCAGCAGCCCCCCGTCCGGGGCGCGCACTGAAGCTTTCTTT. Protein sequence: CASSPPSGARTEAFF. J is TRBJ1-1 and V is TRBV7-2; maybe TRBD1 (5 bases). This CDR3 is 15 amino acids long. CDR1 and CDR2 (germline): SGHTA, FQGNSA. Trimming pared 5 bases from V and 4 bases from J, leaving 17 bases between.

This chain uses TRBV28 with TRBJ1-4, with a weak D call TRBD1 (6 bases). With 6 bases removed from V and 8 bases from J, the gap between germline ends came to 19 bases. This CDR3 region has 15 residues. In germline, CDR1 is MDHEN, CDR2 SYDVKM. In nucleotides, the CDR3 is TGTGCCAGCAGAAAGTTCGGACAGCAGGGGGAAAAACTGTTTTTT. It translates to CASRKFGQQGEKLFF.